This entry lists 18 T cell receptor beta chains sequenced from one sample in a study of neurological immune-mediated disorders. From the 5' RACE reads, TCRdb called clonotypes with MiXCR, one entry per CDR3 protein. This repertoire shows 70,000 to 95,000 distinct CDR3 sequences, 13% to 15% found once; its top ten account for 6.5% to 8%. Material for sequencing was PBMCs. The receptors originated from a woman in her forties or fifties in good health.

The sample holds many counts of this clonotype. J is TRBJ2-7 and V is TRBV10-2, with 8 bases fitting TRBD1. The CDR3 is 14 residues long. The germline CDR1 and CDR2 sequences are WSHSY and SAAADI. V lost 6 bases, J lost 3 bases, and 7 bases stayed unmatched. CDR3 sequence reads: CASSSNDRGYEQYF. The DNA of the CDR3 is TGCGCCAGCAGCTCAAACGACAGGGGCTACGAGCAGTACTTC.

In this sample, this clonotype turned up many times. The chain has TRBV20-1 and TRBJ1-5; tentative D call: TRBD1 (5 bases). CDR1 and CDR2 (germline): DFQATT, SNEGSKA (reference sequence). Trimming took 4 bases from V and 2 from J, leaving 9 bases between them. There are 13 residues in the CDR3. The CDR3 bases are TGCAGTGCTAAGCGCAGGGGCAATCAGCCCCAGCATTTT. This codes for CSAKRRGNQPQHF.

This clonotype was recorded many times. V is TRBV10-2 and J is TRBJ1-1; D is unresolved. This CDR3 region has 14 residues. Trimming took 3 bases from V and 7 from J, leaving 15 bases between them. The germline V gene has CDR1 WSHSY and CDR2 SAAADI. The CDR3 DNA reads TGCGCCAGCAGTGATTCGAGGGCCACCATTGAAGCTTTCTTT. This encodes CASSDSRATIEAFF.

This clonotype was observed many times. The rearrangement uses TRBV5-1 and TRBJ2-1, with 12 nucleotides matching TRBD1. CDR1 is SGHRS and CDR2 is YFSETQ in the germline V gene. Germline trimming cut 5 bases from V and 9 bases from J; bases unmatched to any gene: 6. This CDR3 contains 14 residues. CDR3 region: CASSMGTGGIEQFF. The CDR3 nucleotides read TGCGCCAGCAGTATGGGGACAGGGGGCATTGAGCAGTTCTTC.

At least ten counts were recorded for this clonotype. This chain joins TRBV3-1 and TRBJ1-2; possible D gene TRBD1, 5 bases. Trimming removed 3 bases from V and 5 bases from J, with 13 bases in between. The CDR3 extends over 14 amino acids. Germline V CDR1 and CDR2: LGHDT, YNNKEL (reference sequence). The CDR3 DNA sequence: TGTGCCAGCAGCCAGGCGGGGGGAGAATATGGCTACACCTTC. Amino acid sequence: CASSQAGGEYGYTF.

The chain links TRBV6-6 to TRBJ1-5, with 10 bases that match TRBD1. Germline CDR1 is MNHNY and CDR2 is SVGAGI (reference sequence). V trimming: 8 bases; J trimming: 2 bases; junction bases outside the gene matches: 6. The CDR3 length is 15 residues. In DNA, the CDR3 is TGTGCCAGCGGAGACAGGGGGCGAGGCAATCAGCCCCAGCATTTT. Translating it yields CASGDRGRGNQPQHF.

This clonotype was observed many times. The chain links TRBV5-1 to TRBJ2-7, with D unclear. Trimming took off 3 bases at V and 3 bases at J, with 7 bases between the two ends. CDR3 length equals 12 residues. The V gene's germline CDR1 is SGHRS and CDR2 YFSETQ. CDR3 sequence reads: CASSSVFYEQYF. CDR3 DNA: TGCGCCAGCAGCTCCGTTTTCTACGAGCAGTACTTC.

This clonotype showed up many times. The gene calls are TRBV29-1 and TRBJ2-5, with a weak D call TRBD2 (5 bases). The V end was cut by 4 bases, the J end by 4 bases, with 16 bases between. Per germline, CDR1 SQVTM and CDR2 ANQGSEA. This CDR3 has 14 amino acids. The CDR3 spells CSVGRTGVRETQYF. The DNA of the CDR3 is TGCAGCGTTGGTCGGACCGGGGTGCGAGAGACCCAGTACTTC.

This clonotype occurred many times. The chain uses TRBV28 and TRBJ2-7, with D unresolved. CDR3 length equals 10 residues. Germline V CDR1 and CDR2: MDHEN, SYDVKM. Trimming removed 8 bases at V and 4 bases at J, with 6 bases between. CDR3 residues: CASVGYEQYF. For the CDR3, the DNA is TGTGCCAGCGTAGGTTACGAGCAGTACTTC.

This clonotype was observed many times. The chain employs TRBV3-1 and TRBJ2-2; D is unresolved. Germline lookup yields CDR1 LGHDT and CDR2 YNNKEL (reference sequence). Trimming removed 7 bases from V and 0 bases from J, with 9 bases in between. The CDR3 has 14 residues. In DNA, the CDR3 is TGTGCCAGCAACAGCCTGGCGAACACCGGGGAGCTGTTTTTT. Amino acid sequence: CASNSLANTGELFF.

This clonotype was picked up many times. Mismatch with germline at one junction end may stem from a read error. V usage is TRBV7-8 and J usage is TRBJ1-1; unclear D gene. This CDR3 has 14 residues. Germline lookup yields CDR1 SGHVS and CDR2 FQNEAQ. CDR3 nucleotide sequence: TGTGCCAGCAGCCTAGCGGGTGCGGGCACTGAAGCTTTCTTT. Translation gives CASSLAGAGTEAFF.

This clonotype was observed many times. This sequence joins TRBV12-3 or TRBV12-4 and TRBJ2-7; perhaps TRBD1 as D (6 bases). Trimming shortened V by 4 bases and J by 11 bases, and 15 bases separated the two germline ends. The CDR3 runs to 12 residues. As DNA, the CDR3 is TGTGCCAGCAGTTATGAACAGGGCCCCAAGTACTTC. Amino acids: CASSYEQGPKYF.

This clonotype showed up many times. The chain uses TRBV29-1 and TRBJ1-2, with D unclear. The germline V and J ends were trimmed by 3 bases and 0 bases, with 8 bases remaining between them. CDR1 is SQVTM, CDR2 ANQGSEA, per germline. The CDR3 totals 13 residues. This chain's CDR3 is CSVETESNYGYTF. The DNA of the CDR3 is TGCAGCGTTGAGACGGAGTCTAACTATGGCTACACCTTC.

This clonotype was found many times. This chain uses TRBV29-1 with TRBJ2-2, with 8 bases fitting TRBD2. CDR3 length equals 15 residues. Germline CDR1 SQVTM, CDR2 ANQGSEA. V gave up 3 bases and J gave up 0 bases; unmatched junction bases: 3. Here the CDR3 DNA reads TGCAGCGTTGATACTAGCGGCACGAACACCGGGGAGCTGTTTTTT. Translation: CSVDTSGTNTGELFF.

This clonotype has a count of ten or more. V gene TRBV20-1 combines with J gene TRBJ1-4; D uncertain. The germline gives CDR1 DFQATT, CDR2 SNEGSKA (reference sequence). The ends were cut back, 4 bases at V and 0 bases at J, with 12 bases in the middle. The CDR3 is 15 residues long. The CDR3 here is CSATLPSATNEKLFF. The CDR3, as DNA: TGCAGTGCTACCCTTCCATCTGCAACTAATGAAAAACTGTTTTTT.

This rearrangement joins TRBV19 to TRBJ1-3; perhaps TRBD1 as D (5 bases). The CDR3 totals 14 residues. CDR1 is LNHDA and CDR2 is SQIVND in the germline V gene (reference sequence). Trimming pared 4 bases from V and 4 bases from J, leaving 11 bases between. For the CDR3, the DNA is TGTGCCAGTAGTAGGGACCGGCTCGGAAACACCATATATTTT. This encodes CASSRDRLGNTIYF.

This clonotype showed up many times. The genes are TRBV4-2 and TRBJ2-1; TRBD2 might be the D (5 bases). V was trimmed by 0 bases and J by 7 bases, leaving 10 bases between them. This CDR3 comprises 14 residues. Germline-derived CDR1 and CDR2 are LGHNA and YNFKEQ. DNA for the CDR3: TGTGCCAGCAGCCAAGATCCTAGCCTAAATGAGCAGTTCTTC. Its protein product is CASSQDPSLNEQFF.

This clonotype came up many times. The chain joins TRBV7-8 to TRBJ2-1, with TRBD1 as a possible D gene (6 bases). Trimming took 4 bases from V and 4 from J, leaving 17 bases between them. Germline-derived CDR1 and CDR2 are SGHVS and FQNEAQ. The CDR3 loop spans 16 amino acids. CDR3 nucleotide sequence: TGTGCCAGCAGCTCCAGGGGCCCGAAAAGTTACAATGAGCAGTTCTTC. This encodes CASSSRGPKSYNEQFF. The entire variable domain, with the rest obtained from reference TRBV7-8 and TRBJ2-1, is as follows: GAGVSQSPRYKVAKRGQDVALRCDPISGHVSLFWYQQALGQGPEFLTYFQNEAQLDKSGLPSDRFFAERPEGSVSTLKIQRTQQEDSAVYLCASSSRGPKSYNEQFFGPGTRLTVL.